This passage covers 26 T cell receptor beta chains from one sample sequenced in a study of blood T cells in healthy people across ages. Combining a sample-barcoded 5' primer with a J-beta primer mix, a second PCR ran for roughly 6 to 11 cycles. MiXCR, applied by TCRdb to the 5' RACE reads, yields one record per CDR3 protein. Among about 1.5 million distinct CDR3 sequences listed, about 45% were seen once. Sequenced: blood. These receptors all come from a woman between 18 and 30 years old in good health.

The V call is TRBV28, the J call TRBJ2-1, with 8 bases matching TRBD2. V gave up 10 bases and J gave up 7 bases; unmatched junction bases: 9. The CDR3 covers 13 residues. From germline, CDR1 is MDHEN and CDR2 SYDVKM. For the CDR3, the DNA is TGTGCCATGTCGAGCGGGAGTTTGAATGAGCAGTTCTTC. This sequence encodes CAMSSGSLNEQFF. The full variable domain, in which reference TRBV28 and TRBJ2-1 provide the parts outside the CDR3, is DVKVTQSSRYLVKRTGEKVFLECVQDMDHENMFWYRQDPGLGLRLIYFSYDVKMKEKGDIPEGYSVSREKKERFSLILESASTNQTSMYLCAMSSGSLNEQFFGPGTRLTVL.

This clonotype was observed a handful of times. The CDR3 DNA follows: TGTGCCAGCAGTTCCGACTTCAAGGTCCACTTT. Encoded protein: CASSSDFKVHF. V usage is TRBV6-6 and J usage is TRBJ1-6; D gene ambiguous. CDR3 length: 11 amino acids. V dropped 4 bases and J dropped 17 bases, with 12 bases sitting between them. CDR1 is MNHNY, CDR2 SVGAGI, per germline (reference sequence).

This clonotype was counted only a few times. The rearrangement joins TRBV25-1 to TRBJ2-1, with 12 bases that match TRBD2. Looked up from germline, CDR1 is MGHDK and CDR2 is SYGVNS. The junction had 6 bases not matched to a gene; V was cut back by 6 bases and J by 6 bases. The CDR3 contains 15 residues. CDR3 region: CASRGTSGPLNEQFF. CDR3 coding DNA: TGTGCCAGCAGGGGGACTAGCGGGCCTCTCAATGAGCAGTTCTTC.

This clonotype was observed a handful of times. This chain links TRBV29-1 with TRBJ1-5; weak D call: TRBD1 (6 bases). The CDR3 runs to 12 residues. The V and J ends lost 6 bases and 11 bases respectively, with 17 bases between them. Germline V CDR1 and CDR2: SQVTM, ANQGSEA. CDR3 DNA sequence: TGCAGCGTCGGAGGAGTGGGGACATCCCAGCATTTT. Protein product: CSVGGVGTSQHF.

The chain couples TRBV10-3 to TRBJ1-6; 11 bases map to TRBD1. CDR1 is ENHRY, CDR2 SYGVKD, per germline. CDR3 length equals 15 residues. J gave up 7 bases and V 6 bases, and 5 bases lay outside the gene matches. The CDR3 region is CAIRAWDRGNSPLHF. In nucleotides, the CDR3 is TGTGCCATCAGGGCCTGGGACAGGGGGAATTCACCCCTCCACTTT.

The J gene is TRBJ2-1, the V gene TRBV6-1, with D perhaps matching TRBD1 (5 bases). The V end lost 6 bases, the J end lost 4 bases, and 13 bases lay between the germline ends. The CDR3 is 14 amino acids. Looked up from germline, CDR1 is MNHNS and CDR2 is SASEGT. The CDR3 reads CASRVGATYNEQFF. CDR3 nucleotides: TGTGCCAGCAGGGTAGGGGCGACTTACAATGAGCAGTTCTTC.

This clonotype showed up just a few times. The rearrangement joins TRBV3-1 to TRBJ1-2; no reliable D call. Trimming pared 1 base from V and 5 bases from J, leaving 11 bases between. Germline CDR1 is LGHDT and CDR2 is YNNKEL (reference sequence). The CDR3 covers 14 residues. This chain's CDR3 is CASSQGWFRYGYTF. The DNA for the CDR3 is TGTGCCAGCAGCCAAGGATGGTTTCGGTATGGCTACACCTTC. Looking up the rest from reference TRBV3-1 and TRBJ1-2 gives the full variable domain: DTAVSQTPKYLVTQMGNDKSIKCEQNLGHDTMYWYKQDSKKFLKIMFSYNNKELIINETVPNRFSPKSPDKAHLNLHINSLELGDSAVYFCASSQGWFRYGYTFGSGTRLTVV.

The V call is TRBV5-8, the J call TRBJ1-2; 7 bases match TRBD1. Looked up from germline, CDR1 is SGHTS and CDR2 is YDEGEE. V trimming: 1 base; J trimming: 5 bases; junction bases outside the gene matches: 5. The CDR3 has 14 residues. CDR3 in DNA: TGTGCCAGCAGCTTGAGGGGACAGATGTATGGCTACACCTTC. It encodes CASSLRGQMYGYTF.

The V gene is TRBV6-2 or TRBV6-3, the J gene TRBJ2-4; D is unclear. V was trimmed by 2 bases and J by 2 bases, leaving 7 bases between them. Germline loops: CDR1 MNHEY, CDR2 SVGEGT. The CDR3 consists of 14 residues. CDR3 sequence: CASSYGRTKNIQYF. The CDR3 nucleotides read TGTGCCAGCAGTTACGGTAGGACCAAAAACATTCAGTACTTC.

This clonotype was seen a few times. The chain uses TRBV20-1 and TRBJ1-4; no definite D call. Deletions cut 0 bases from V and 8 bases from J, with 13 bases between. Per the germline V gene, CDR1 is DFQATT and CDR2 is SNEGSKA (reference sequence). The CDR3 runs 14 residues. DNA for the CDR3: TGCAGTGCTAGAGATCCCGGGAGTCGAGAAAAACTGTTTTTT. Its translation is CSARDPGSREKLFF.

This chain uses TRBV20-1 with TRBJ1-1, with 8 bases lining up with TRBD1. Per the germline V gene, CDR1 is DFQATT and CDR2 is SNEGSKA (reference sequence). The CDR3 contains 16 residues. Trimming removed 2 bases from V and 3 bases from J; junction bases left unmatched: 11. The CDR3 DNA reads TGCAGTGCTAGACTCCCCCCGGACAGGGAGGACACTGAAGCTTTCTTT. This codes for CSARLPPDREDTEAFF.

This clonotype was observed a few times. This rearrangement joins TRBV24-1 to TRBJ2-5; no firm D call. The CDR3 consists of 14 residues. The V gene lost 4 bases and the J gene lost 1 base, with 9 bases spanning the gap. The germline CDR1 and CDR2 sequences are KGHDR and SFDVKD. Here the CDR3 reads CATSETDGQETQYF. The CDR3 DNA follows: TGTGCCACCAGTGAAACGGACGGCCAAGAGACCCAGTACTTC.

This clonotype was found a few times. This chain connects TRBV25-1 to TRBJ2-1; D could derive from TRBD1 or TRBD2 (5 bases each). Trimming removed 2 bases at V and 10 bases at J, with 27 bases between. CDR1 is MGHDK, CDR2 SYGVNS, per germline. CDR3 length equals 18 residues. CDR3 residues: CASSEDRFGNSRPGEQFF. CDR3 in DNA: TGTGCCAGCAGTGAAGATAGGTTCGGGAACTCACGACCAGGGGAGCAGTTCTTC.

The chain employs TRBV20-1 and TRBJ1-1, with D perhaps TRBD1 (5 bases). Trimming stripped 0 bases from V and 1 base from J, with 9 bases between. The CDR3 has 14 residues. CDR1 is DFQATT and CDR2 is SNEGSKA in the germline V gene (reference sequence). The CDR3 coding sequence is TGCAGTGCTAGAGAACCAGGGACGAACACTGAAGCTTTCTTT. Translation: CSAREPGTNTEAFF.

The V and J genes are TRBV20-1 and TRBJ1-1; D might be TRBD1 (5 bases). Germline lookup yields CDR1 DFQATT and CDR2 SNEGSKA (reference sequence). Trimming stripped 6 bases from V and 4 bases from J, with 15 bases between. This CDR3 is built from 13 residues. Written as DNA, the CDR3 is TGCAGTGCCCAAGTCAGGGTGAGCACTGAAGCTTTCTTT. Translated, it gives CSAQVRVSTEAFF.

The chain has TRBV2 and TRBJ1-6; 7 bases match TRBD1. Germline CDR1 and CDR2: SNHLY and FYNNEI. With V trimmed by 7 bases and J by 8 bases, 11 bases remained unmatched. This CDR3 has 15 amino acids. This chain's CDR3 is CASTQSTGDYSPLHF. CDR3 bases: TGTGCCAGCACCCAAAGTACAGGGGACTATTCACCCCTCCACTTT.

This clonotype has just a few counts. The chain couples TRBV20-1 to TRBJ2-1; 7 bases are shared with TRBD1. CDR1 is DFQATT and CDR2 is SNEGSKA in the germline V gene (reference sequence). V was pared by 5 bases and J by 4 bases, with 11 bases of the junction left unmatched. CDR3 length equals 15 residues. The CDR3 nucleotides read TGCAGTGCTCGTATTCCGGGGACAGCATACAATGAGCAGTTCTTC. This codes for CSARIPGTAYNEQFF.

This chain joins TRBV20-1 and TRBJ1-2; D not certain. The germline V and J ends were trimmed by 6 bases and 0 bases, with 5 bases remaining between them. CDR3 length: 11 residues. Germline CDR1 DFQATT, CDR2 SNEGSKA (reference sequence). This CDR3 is CSANPNYGYTF. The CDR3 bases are TGCAGTGCAAACCCTAACTATGGCTACACCTTC.

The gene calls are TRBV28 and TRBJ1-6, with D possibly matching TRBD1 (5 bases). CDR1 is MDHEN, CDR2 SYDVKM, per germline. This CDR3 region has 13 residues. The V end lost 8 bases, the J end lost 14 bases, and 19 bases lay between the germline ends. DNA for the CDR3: TGTGCCAGCGCGAGTGGGGCACTTAAATCCCTCCACTTT. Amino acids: CASASGALKSLHF.

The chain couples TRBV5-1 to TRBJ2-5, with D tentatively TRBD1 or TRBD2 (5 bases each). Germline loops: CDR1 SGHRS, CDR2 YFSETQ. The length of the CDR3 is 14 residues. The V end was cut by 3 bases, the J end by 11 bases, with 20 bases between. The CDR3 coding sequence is TGCGCCAGCAGCTGGGACGGCTCCTACAATGAGCAGTACTTC. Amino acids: CASSWDGSYNEQYF.

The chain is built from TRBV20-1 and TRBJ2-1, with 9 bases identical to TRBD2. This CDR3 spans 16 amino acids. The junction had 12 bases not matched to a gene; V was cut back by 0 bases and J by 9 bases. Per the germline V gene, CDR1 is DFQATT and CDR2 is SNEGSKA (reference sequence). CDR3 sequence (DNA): TGCAGTGCTAGAGATCAAGGTAGCGGGAGCTTGAGTGAGCAGTTCTTC. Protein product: CSARDQGSGSLSEQFF.

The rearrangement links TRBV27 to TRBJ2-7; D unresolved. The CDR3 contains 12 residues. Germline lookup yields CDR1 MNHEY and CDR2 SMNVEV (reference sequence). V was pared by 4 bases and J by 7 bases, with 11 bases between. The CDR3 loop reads CASSSMFGEQYF. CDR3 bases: TGTGCCAGCAGTTCCATGTTTGGGGAGCAGTACTTC.

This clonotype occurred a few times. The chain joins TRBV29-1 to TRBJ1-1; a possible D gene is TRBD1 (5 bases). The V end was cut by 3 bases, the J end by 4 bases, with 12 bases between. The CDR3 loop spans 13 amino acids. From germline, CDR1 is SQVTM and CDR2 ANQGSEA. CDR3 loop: CSVEGRGGTEAFF. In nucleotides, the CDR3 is TGCAGCGTTGAGGGAAGGGGCGGCACTGAAGCTTTCTTT.

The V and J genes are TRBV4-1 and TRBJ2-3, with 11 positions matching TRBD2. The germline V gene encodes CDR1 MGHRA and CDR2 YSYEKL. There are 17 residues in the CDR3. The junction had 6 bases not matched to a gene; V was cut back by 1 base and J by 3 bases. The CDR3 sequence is CASSQVWRTSGTDTQYF. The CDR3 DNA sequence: TGCGCCAGCAGCCAAGTTTGGAGGACTAGCGGGACAGATACGCAGTATTTT.

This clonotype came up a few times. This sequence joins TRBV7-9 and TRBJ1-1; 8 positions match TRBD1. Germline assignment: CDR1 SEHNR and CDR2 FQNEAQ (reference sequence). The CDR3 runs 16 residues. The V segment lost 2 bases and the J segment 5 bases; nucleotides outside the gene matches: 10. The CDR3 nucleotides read TGTGCCAGCAGCTTATTCGGACAGGGTGGAAGTACTGAAGCTTTCTTT. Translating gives CASSLFGQGGSTEAFF.

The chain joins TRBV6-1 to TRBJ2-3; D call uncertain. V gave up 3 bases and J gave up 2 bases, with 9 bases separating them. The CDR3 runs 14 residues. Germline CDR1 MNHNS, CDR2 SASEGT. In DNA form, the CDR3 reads TGTGCCAGCAGTGATTTCCCCTCCACAGATACGCAGTATTTT. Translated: CASSDFPSTDTQYF.